This T cell receptor beta chain was sequenced for a study of cytomegalovirus exposure and HLA in healthy donors. The PCR used 60 Vbeta and 13 Jbeta primers. Data came from immunoSEQ multiplex PCR; TCRdb stores just in-frame clones and leaves some out. The sample holds approximately 81,000 clones, roughly 83% seen once. The germline gives CDR1 MGHRA, CDR2 YSYEKL. CDR3 length equals 16 residues. The ends lost 6 bases at V and 0 bases at J; junction bases unmatched: 6. The V and J genes are TRBV4-1 and TRBJ2-7, with 12 bases fitting TRBD2. The receptor was isolated from a woman aged 45-65 years in good health and CMV-seronegative. Source material: PBMCs. CDR3 DNA: TGCGCCAGCAGGTCTGGACTAGCGGGGAACTCCTACGAGCAGTACTTC. Its protein product is CASRSGLAGNSYEQYF.